The 10 T cell receptor beta chains reported below all come from one sample, sequenced in a study of T cells in localized non-small cell lung cancer. Produced via immunoSEQ multiplex PCR; TCRdb's table is partial and in-frame only. Among tens of thousands of clones listed, over 75% were seen once. This specimen consisted of peripheral blood, obtained before any cancer treatment. These receptors were obtained from a male donor aged 60 or older with stage III squamous cell lung carcinoma.

This sequence joins TRBV4-1 and TRBJ1-3; the D is unclear. V lost 1 base and J lost 4, with 14 bases in between. Germline V lookup: CDR1 MGHRA, CDR2 YSYEKL. The CDR3 contains 16 residues. CDR3 in DNA: TGCGCCAGCAGCCAAGCCCGGGTTACTGCAGGAAACACCATATATTTT. Translation gives CASSQARVTAGNTIYF.

The V and J genes are TRBV7-8 and TRBJ1-2; D is unresolved. Trimming removed 3 bases from V and 4 bases from J, with 12 bases in between. The germline V gene has CDR1 SGHVS and CDR2 FQNEAQ. The CDR3 covers 14 residues. CDR3: CASSFIDRFYGYTF. CDR3 DNA sequence: TGTGCCAGCAGCTTCATCGACCGATTCTATGGCTACACCTTC.

CDR3 DNA sequence: TGTGCCAGCAGCTATATCATATCCAAAAACATTCAGTACTTC. Translated, it gives CASSYIISKNIQYF. The chain joins TRBV11-3 to TRBJ2-4; D call uncertain. The germline V gene encodes CDR1 SGHNT and CDR2 YENEEA. Trimming took off 4 bases at V and 2 bases at J, with 9 bases between the two ends. The CDR3 loop spans 14 amino acids.

V is TRBV18 and J is TRBJ2-7; the match to TRBD1 covers 9 bases. Germline CDR1 and CDR2: KGHSH and LQKENI. Losses at the gene ends were 3 bases for V and 5 bases for J; bases not matched to a gene: 5. The length of the CDR3 is 14 residues. The CDR3 here is CASSPTTGGNEQYF. In DNA, the CDR3 is TGTGCCAGCTCACCGACGACAGGGGGGAACGAGCAGTACTTC.

J is TRBJ2-3 and V is TRBV27; tentative D call: TRBD2 (5 bases). Germline loops: CDR1 MNHEY, CDR2 SMNVEV (reference sequence). The CDR3 spans 13 residues. Trimming pared 8 bases from V and 6 bases from J, leaving 15 bases between. CDR3 region: CASLSRASDTQYF. Written as DNA, the CDR3 is TGTGCCAGCCTCTCGCGGGCTTCGGATACGCAGTATTTT.

V gene TRBV7-2 combines with J gene TRBJ1-3; no definite D call. Between the trimmed V and J ends, which lost 5 bases and 8 bases, there was a span of 13 bases. This CDR3 spans 13 amino acids. Germline V CDR1 and CDR2: SGHTA, FQGNSA. In DNA, the CDR3 is TGTGCCAGCAGCCCTATCGAGAGGGACACCATATATTTT. Protein product: CASSPIERDTIYF.

The V gene is TRBV9, the J gene TRBJ2-5; D not resolved. The CDR3 is 14 amino acids. Trimming took off 0 bases at V and 1 base at J, with 7 bases between the two ends. Germline V gene data show CDR1 as SGDLS and CDR2 as YYNGEE. CDR3: CASSVATFQETQYF. DNA for the CDR3: TGTGCCAGCAGCGTAGCGACTTTCCAAGAGACCCAGTACTTC. Supplemented by reference TRBV9 and TRBJ2-5, the full variable domain reads DSGVTQTPKHLITATGQRVTLRCSPRSGDLSVYWYQQSLDQGLQFLIQYYNGEERAKGNILERFSAQQFPDLHSELNLSSLELGDSALYFCASSVATFQETQYFGPGTRLLVL.

This clone was counted between two and nine times. The chain recombines TRBV10-3 with TRBJ2-7, with 9 bases identical to TRBD1. CDR1 and CDR2 (germline): ENHRY, SYGVKD. The CDR3 is made up of 13 amino acids. The trim removed 9 bases at V and 0 bases at J, leaving 3 bases unmatched. CDR3 region: CAIRTGVSYEQYF. DNA of the CDR3: TGTGCCATTAGGACAGGGGTCTCCTACGAGCAGTACTTC.

This clone has more than one count but fewer than ten. The chain uses TRBV6-5 and TRBJ1-5, with D perhaps TRBD1 (6 bases). Trimming stripped 2 bases from V and 7 bases from J, with 12 bases between. Germline-derived CDR1 and CDR2 are MNHEY and SVGAGI. There are 14 residues in the CDR3. The CDR3: CASSYNPGAQPQHF. The CDR3 nucleotides are TGTGCCAGCAGTTACAACCCGGGGGCCCAGCCCCAGCATTTT.

The table lists this clone with a few counts. V gene TRBV6-6 combines with J gene TRBJ1-6; no definite D call. V was trimmed by 1 base and J by 8 bases, leaving 9 bases between them. This CDR3 spans 14 amino acids. Germline V gives CDR1 MNHNY, CDR2 SVGAGI (reference sequence). The CDR3, as DNA: TGTGCCAGCAGTTACTTATCCGAGGATTCACCCCTCCACTTT. This encodes CASSYLSEDSPLHF.